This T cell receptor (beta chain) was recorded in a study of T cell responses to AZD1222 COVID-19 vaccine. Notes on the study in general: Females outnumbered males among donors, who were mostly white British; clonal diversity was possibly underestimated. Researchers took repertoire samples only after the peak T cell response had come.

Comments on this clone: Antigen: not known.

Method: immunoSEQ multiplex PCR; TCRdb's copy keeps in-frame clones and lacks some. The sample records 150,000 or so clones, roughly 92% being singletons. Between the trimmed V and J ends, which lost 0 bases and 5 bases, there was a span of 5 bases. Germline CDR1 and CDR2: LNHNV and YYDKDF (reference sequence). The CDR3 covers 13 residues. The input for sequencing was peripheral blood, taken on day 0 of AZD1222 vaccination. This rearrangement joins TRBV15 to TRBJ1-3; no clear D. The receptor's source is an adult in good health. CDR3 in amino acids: CATSRDPRNTIYF. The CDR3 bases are TGTGCCACCAGCAGAGATCCCAGAAACACCATATATTTT. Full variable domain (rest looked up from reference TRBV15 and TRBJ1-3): DAMVIQNPRYQVTQFGKPVTLSCSQTLNHNVMYWYQQKSSQAPKLLFHYYDKDFNNEADTPDNFQSRRPNTSFCFLDIRSPGLGDTAMYLCATSRDPRNTIYFGEGSWLTVV.